Each of the 16 T cell receptor beta chains below was sequenced from the same sample in a study of blood T cell repertoires in COVID-19. Sequenced by immunoSEQ multiplex PCR; TCRdb stores in-frame clones only, minus some. The sample carries about 270,000 clones, approximately 90% recorded once. Sample: PBMCs or T cells enriched from blood (not recorded which). The receptors stem from a woman between 40 and 55 years old with acute COVID-19.

This clone was observed a single time. This chain's CDR3 is CATSAPQTGVNSGANVLTF. CDR3 nucleotide sequence: TGTGCCACCAGTGCCCCACAGACAGGGGTAAATTCTGGGGCCAACGTCCTGACTTTC. The chain has TRBV24-1 and TRBJ2-6, with 8 bases fitting TRBD1. Germline assignment: CDR1 KGHDR and CDR2 SFDVKD. The CDR3 has 19 residues. V dropped 5 bases and J dropped 1; count of bases not matched to a gene: 12.

J is TRBJ1-1 and V is TRBV6-4, with D perhaps matching TRBD1 (6 bases). V shed 5 bases and J shed 1 base, with 14 bases lying between them. The germline CDR1 and CDR2 sequences are MRHNA and SNTAGT. The CDR3 is made up of 15 amino acids. This chain's CDR3 is CASSPQGNRNTEAFF. For the CDR3, the DNA is TGTGCCAGCAGTCCTCAGGGGAATAGGAACACTGAAGCTTTCTTT.

This sequence joins TRBV7-2 and TRBJ1-5; a possible D gene is TRBD1 (5 bases). CDR1 and CDR2 (germline): SGHTA, FQGNSA. Trimming pared 5 bases from V and 0 bases from J, leaving 8 bases between. The CDR3 length is 14 residues. The DNA of the CDR3 is TGTGCCAGCAGCGCAGGGATTAGCAATCAGCCCCAGCATTTT. It specifies CASSAGISNQPQHF.

The chain links TRBV3-1 (or the pseudogene TRBV3-2) to TRBJ2-3; TRBD2 matches 7 bases. Germline V gives CDR1 LGHDT, CDR2 YNNKEL (reference sequence). The junction had 9 bases not matched to a gene; V was cut back by 5 bases and J by 4 bases. The CDR3 is 15 residues long. The CDR3 region is CASSFPGLGSDTQYF. The CDR3 nucleotides are TGTGCCAGCAGCTTCCCCGGACTAGGTTCAGATACGCAGTATTTT.

The V call is TRBV4-2, the J call TRBJ1-2; TRBD1 matches at 8 bases. The CDR3 extends over 16 amino acids. V was pared by 3 bases and J by 6 bases, with 12 bases of the junction left unmatched. The germline V gene encodes CDR1 LGHNA and CDR2 YNFKEQ. The CDR3 DNA reads as TGTGCCAGCAGCCATCCTGGAGGACAGGGATCGGATGGCTACACCTTC. Translation gives CASSHPGGQGSDGYTF.

The chain has TRBV30 and TRBJ2-1, with a possible D match to TRBD2 (6 bases). This CDR3 has 15 amino acids. V gave up 3 bases and J gave up 12 bases, with 24 bases separating them. CDR1 and CDR2 (germline): GTSNPN, SVGIG (reference sequence). The CDR3 DNA sequence: TGTGCCTGGAGGGCATCCGGGGACTGGGGCCGGGGGCAGTTCTTC. The encoded protein is CAWRASGDWGRGQFF.

This clone has only one observation. The chain joins TRBV28 to TRBJ1-1; D remains unclear. Germline V CDR1 and CDR2: MDHEN, SYDVKM. The CDR3 spans 11 residues. V was pared by 4 bases and J by 7 bases, with 7 bases between. CDR3 sequence reads: CASSSFFEAFF. In DNA form, the CDR3 reads TGTGCCAGCAGTTCGTTCTTTGAAGCTTTCTTT. Full variable domain (missing parts from reference TRBV28 and TRBJ1-1): DVKVTQSSRYLVKRTGEKVFLECVQDMDHENMFWYRQDPGLGLRLIYFSYDVKMKEKGDIPEGYSVSREKKERFSLILESASTNQTSMYLCASSSFFEAFFGQGTRLTVV.

The chain uses TRBV5-1 and TRBJ2-1, with D uncertain. In germline, CDR1 is SGHRS, CDR2 YFSETQ. With 5 bases removed from V and 7 bases from J, the gap between germline ends came to 10 bases. The CDR3 is made up of 12 amino acids. This CDR3 is CASRRDWNEQFF. Written as DNA, the CDR3 is TGCGCCAGCAGGCGCGACTGGAATGAGCAGTTCTTC.

The chain carries TRBV4-1 and TRBJ2-3; TRBD2 agrees at 7 bases. Germline V CDR1 and CDR2: MGHRA, YSYEKL. The CDR3 sequence is 18 residues long. J lost 2 bases, V lost 1 base, and 12 bases had no gene match. The CDR3 region is CASSQGGWSGAITDTQYF. The CDR3 coding sequence is TGCGCCAGCAGCCAAGGCGGGTGGAGCGGGGCCATCACAGATACGCAGTATTTT.

This clone was counted a few times. Additional DNA sequences in this sample encode the identical CDR3. The V call is TRBV11-2, the J call TRBJ1-1; TRBD1 is a possible D gene (6 bases). The V gene lost 2 bases and the J gene lost 5 bases, with 9 bases spanning the gap. The CDR3 consists of 13 residues. Germline CDR1 is SGHAT and CDR2 is FQNNGV. The CDR3 DNA reads TGTGCCAGCAGCTTACGAGGGGGAACTGAAGCTTTCTTT. This translates into CASSLRGGTEAFF.

The chain combines TRBV11-1 with TRBJ1-2, with TRBD1 identical over 9 bases. The CDR3 is made up of 14 amino acids. CDR1 and CDR2 (germline): SGHAT, FQDESV (reference sequence). Germline trimming cut 1 base from V and 10 bases from J; bases unmatched to any gene: 7. CDR3 residues: CASSLEPGQGAYTF. CDR3 nucleotide sequence: TGTGCCAGCAGCTTAGAACCGGGACAGGGAGCCTACACCTTC.

This sequence joins TRBV18 and TRBJ1-4; D possibly corresponds to TRBD1 (5 bases). Germline V gives CDR1 KGHSH, CDR2 LQKENI. V was shortened by 5 bases and J by 7 bases, with 8 bases between the two germline ends. This CDR3 is built from 12 residues. The chain's CDR3 is CASSKTGEKLFF. The CDR3 DNA follows: TGTGCCAGCTCAAAAACAGGTGAAAAACTGTTTTTT.

The chain uses TRBV11-3 and TRBJ2-2; 8 bases fit TRBD2. Germline CDR1 SGHNT, CDR2 YENEEA. The V gene end was trimmed by 4 bases and the J gene end by 6 bases; junction bases not matched to a gene: 10. CDR3 size: 16 residues. The CDR3 DNA sequence: TGTGCCAGCAGCTCGGAGCCGCCGGGAGGGCCCGGGGAGCTGTTTTTT. It is translated as CASSSEPPGGPGELFF.

The chain carries TRBV5-3 and TRBJ2-7; 14 bases align to TRBD2. TRBV5-3 is an open reading frame, and its role is uncertain. Trimming cost V 3 bases and J 6 bases; bases outside gene matches: 5. This CDR3 spans 15 amino acids. This CDR3 is CARSSGLAGAPEQYF. The CDR3, as DNA: TGTGCCAGAAGCTCGGGACTAGCGGGGGCCCCCGAGCAGTACTTC.

The chain is built from TRBV4-1 and TRBJ1-4; TRBD1 matches 7 bases. The CDR3 covers 15 residues. Germline loops: CDR1 MGHRA, CDR2 YSYEKL. V shed 3 bases, J shed 2 bases, and the junction held 3 bases outside the gene matches. This CDR3 is CASSHSRGTNEKLFF. The CDR3, as DNA: TGCGCCAGCAGCCACAGCAGGGGGACTAATGAAAAACTGTTTTTT.

As regards this clone: One end of the junction varies from germline; a read error may be responsible. CDR3 DNA sequence: TGTGCCAGCAGCTCCCGGACTAGCGGGAACCCCGGGGAGCTGTTTTTT. Translation: CASSSRTSGNPGELFF. The chain joins TRBV7-2 to TRBJ2-2; the match to TRBD2 covers 12 bases. Germline-derived CDR1 and CDR2 are SGHTA and FQGNSA. The CDR3 runs 16 residues.